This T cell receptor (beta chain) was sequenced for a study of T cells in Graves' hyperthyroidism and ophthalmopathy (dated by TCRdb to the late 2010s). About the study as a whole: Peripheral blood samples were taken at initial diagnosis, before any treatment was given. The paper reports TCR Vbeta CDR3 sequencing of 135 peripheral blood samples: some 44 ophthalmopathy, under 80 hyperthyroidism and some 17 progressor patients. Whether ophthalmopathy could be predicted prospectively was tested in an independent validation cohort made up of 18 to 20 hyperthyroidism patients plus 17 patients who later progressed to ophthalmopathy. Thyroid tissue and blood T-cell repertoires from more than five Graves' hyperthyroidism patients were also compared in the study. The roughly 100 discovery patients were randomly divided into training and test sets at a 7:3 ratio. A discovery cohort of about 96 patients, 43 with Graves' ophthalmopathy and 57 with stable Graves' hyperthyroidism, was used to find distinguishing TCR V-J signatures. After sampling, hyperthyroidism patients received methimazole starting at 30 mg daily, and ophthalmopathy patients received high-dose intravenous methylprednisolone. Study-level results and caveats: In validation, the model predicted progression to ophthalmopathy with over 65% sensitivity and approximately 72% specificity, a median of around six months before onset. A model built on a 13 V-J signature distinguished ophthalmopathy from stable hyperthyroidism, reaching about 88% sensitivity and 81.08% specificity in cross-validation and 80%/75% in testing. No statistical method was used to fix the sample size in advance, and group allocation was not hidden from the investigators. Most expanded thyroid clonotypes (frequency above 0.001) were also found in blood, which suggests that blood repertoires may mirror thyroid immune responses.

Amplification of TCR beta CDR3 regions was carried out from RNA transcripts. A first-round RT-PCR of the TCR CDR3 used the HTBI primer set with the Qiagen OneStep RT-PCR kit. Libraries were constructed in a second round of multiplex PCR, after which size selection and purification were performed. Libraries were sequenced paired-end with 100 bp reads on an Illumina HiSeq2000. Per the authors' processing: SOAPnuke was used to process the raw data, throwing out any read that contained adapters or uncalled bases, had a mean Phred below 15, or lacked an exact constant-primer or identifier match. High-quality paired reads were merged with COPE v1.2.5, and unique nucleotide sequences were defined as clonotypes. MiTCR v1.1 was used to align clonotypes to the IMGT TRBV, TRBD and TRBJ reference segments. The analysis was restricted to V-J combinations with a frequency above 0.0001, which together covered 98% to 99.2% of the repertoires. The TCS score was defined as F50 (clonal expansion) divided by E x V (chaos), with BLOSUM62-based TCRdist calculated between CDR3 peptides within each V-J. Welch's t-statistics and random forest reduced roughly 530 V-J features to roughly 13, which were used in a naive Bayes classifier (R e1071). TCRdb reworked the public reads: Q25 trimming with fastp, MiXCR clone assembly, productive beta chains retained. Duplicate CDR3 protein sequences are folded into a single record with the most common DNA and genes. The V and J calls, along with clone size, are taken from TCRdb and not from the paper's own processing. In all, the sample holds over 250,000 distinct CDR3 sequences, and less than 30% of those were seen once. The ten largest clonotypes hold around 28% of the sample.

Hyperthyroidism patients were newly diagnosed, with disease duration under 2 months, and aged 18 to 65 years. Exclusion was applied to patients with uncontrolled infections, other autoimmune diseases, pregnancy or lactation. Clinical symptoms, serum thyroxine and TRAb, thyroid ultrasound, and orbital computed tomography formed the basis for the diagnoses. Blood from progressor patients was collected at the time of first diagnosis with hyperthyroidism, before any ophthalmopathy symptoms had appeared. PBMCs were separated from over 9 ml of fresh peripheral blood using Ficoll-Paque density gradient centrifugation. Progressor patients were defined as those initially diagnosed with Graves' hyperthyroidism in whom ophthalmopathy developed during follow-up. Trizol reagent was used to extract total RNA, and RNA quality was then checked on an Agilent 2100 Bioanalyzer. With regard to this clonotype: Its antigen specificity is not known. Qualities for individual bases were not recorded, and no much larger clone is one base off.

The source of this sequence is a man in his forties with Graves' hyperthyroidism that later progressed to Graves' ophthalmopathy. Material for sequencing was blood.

The CDR3 reads CSVAGSDEEAFF. The bases read TGCAGCGTTGCTGGCTCGGATGAGGAAGCTTTCTTT. The rearranged chain carries TRBV29-1 and TRBJ1-1, with the D gene not clear enough to name. Relative to germline, V is 4 bases shorter and J is 8 bases shorter, with 14 bases between their ends. The germline V gene sets CDR1 to SQVTM and CDR2 to ANQGSEA. The CDR3 starts with the cysteine, ends with the phenylalanine, and has 12 residues. CDR3 DNA is the only sequence kept; it has 36 bases, read in frame from the first base. With the rest looked up from the reference TRBV29-1 and TRBJ1-1 genes rather than sequenced, the full variable domain is SAVISQKPSRDICQRGTSLTIQCQVDSQVTMMFWYRQQPGQSLTLIATANQGSEATYESGFVIDKFPISRPNLTFSTLTVSNMSPEDSSIYLCSVAGSDEEAFFGQGTRLTVV.